These T cell receptor beta chains were read from a single sample in a study of T cells in narcolepsy. Data came from immunoSEQ multiplex PCR; TCRdb stores just in-frame clones and leaves some out. The sample has over 25,000 clones, approximately 79% seen once. Input material: memory (CD45RA-) CD4+ T cells from blood. These receptors all come from a human donor in good health. CDR3s include the opening cysteine and the closing phenylalanine or tryptophan. D genes are given only for firm matches. Not every row has a clone size; where given, it reads once, few, many or a size class.

TRBV7-2	TRBJ2-1	-	-	CASSLVALRSSQFF	TGTGCCAGCAGCTTAGTGGCACTCCGGTCCTCACAGTTCTTC
TRBV5-1	TRBJ1-4	-	-	CASSSSTGNEKLFF	TGCGCCAGCAGCTCCTCGACAGGAAATGAAAAACTGTTTTTT
TRBV7-2	TRBJ2-7	-	-	CASSFLPGPYEQYF	TGTGCCAGCAGCTTTCTTCCAGGGCCCTACGAGCAGTACTTC
TRBV7-2	TRBJ2-7	-	TRBD1	CASSEGQRSYEQYF	TGTGCCAGCAGCGAGGGACAGCGTTCCTACGAGCAGTACTTC
TRBV19	TRBJ2-7	-	-	CASSSQGGGIHEQYF	TGTGCCAGTAGTTCCCAGGGAGGAGGCATCCACGAGCAGTACTTC
TRBV16	TRBJ1-5	-	-	CASSRAQADSNQPQHF	TGTGCCAGCAGCCGTGCCCAGGCCGACAGCAATCAGCCCCAGCATTTT
TRBV15	TRBJ2-1	-	TRBD2	CATSRMTGGPVRASNEQFF	TGTGCCACCAGCAGAATGACGGGAGGGCCTGTTCGGGCTTCAAATGAGCAGTTCTTC
TRBV4-1	TRBJ2-1	-	TRBD2	CASSLSGNWFAEQFF	TGCGCCAGCAGCCTTAGCGGGAATTGGTTCGCTGAGCAGTTCTTC
TRBV5-1	TRBJ2-1	-	-	CASSLASRTSYNEQFF	TGCGCCAGCAGCTTGGCCTCCAGGACCTCCTACAATGAGCAGTTCTTC
TRBV18	TRBJ2-7	-	-	CASSPGMEGGEQYF	TGTGCCAGCTCACCAGGGATGGAAGGCGGCGAGCAGTACTTC
TRBV2	TRBJ1-6	-	-	CASTGEVSPLHF	TGTGCCAGCACAGGGGAGGTTTCACCCCTCCACTTT
TRBV4-1	TRBJ2-7	-	TRBD2	CASSRTDSSGSLYEQYF	TGCGCCAGCAGCCGTACCGACTCTAGCGGGAGTTTATACGAGCAGTACTTC
TRBV25-1	TRBJ1-4	few	-	CASSESVQAEKLFF	TGTGCCAGCAGTGAATCGGTCCAAGCAGAAAAACTGTTTTTT
TRBV5-8	TRBJ2-7	-	TRBD2	CASSFSGRIDLSNF	TGTGCCAGCAGCTTTAGCGGGAGGATTGATCTTTCTAACTTC
TRBV7-9	TRBJ1-2	few	-	CASSLGQGPGYTF	TGTGCCAGCAGCTTGGGCCAGGGACCTGGCTACACCTTC
TRBV28	TRBJ2-3	medium-sized	-	CASSLPSGLTDTQYF	TGTGCCAGCAGTCTTCCTTCTGGCCTCACAGATACGCAGTATTTT
TRBV7-6	TRBJ2-1	-	-	CASSLDGNNEQFF	TGTGCCAGCAGCTTAGATGGGAACAATGAGCAGTTCTTC
TRBV5-1	TRBJ2-3	once	TRBD1	CASSSGQVTDTQYF	TGCGCCAGCAGCTCGGGACAGGTCACAGATACGCAGTATTTT
TRBV6-5	TRBJ2-5	-	TRBD1	CASSYPDRETQYF	TGTGCCAGCAGTTACCCGGACAGGGAGACCCAGTACTTC
TRBV2	TRBJ2-3	-	-	CASSRVSDTQYF	TGTGCCAGCTCCCGAGTATCGGATACGCAGTATTTT
TRBV7-2	TRBJ2-7	-	TRBD2	CASSSKRGVSHEQYF	TGTGCCAGCAGCTCTAAGCGGGGGGTTAGCCACGAGCAGTACTTC
TRBV7-2	TRBJ2-7	-	-	CASSSTYGQPYEQYF	TGTGCCAGCAGCTCTACCTACGGACAGCCCTACGAGCAGTACTTC
TRBV10-3	TRBJ2-1	-	TRBD1	CAIKGTGAVNEQFF	TGTGCCATCAAAGGGACAGGGGCTGTAAATGAGCAGTTCTTC
TRBV7-7	TRBJ2-5	-	-	CASSAGSYQETQYF	TGTGCCAGCAGCGCAGGGTCTTATCAAGAGACCCAGTACTTC
TRBV7-2	TRBJ2-5	-	-	CASSLSYIQETQYF	TGTGCCAGCAGCTTAAGCTATATCCAAGAGACCCAGTACTTC
TRBV7-3	TRBJ2-3	once	TRBD1	CASSRDRGGTDTQYF	TGTGCCAGCAGCCGGGACAGGGGCGGCACAGATACGCAGTATTTT
TRBV19	TRBJ2-1	-	TRBD2	CASSIEIRGGGSYNEQFF	TGTGCCAGTAGTATAGAGATCCGGGGGGGAGGCTCCTACAATGAGCAGTTCTTC
TRBV28	TRBJ1-2	-	-	CASSLVTATNYGYTF	TGTGCCAGCAGTTTAGTTACAGCTACTAACTATGGCTACACCTTC
TRBV5-5	TRBJ1-2	-	-	CASSLADGYGYTF	TGTGCCAGCAGCTTGGCCGATGGCTATGGCTACACCTTC
TRBV2	TRBJ1-6	few	TRBD1	CASRDRGSPLHF	TGTGCCAGCAGAGACAGGGGGTCACCCCTCCACTTT
TRBV28	TRBJ2-7	-	TRBD1	CASRDSLGEQYF	TGTGCCAGCCGGGACAGCCTGGGCGAGCAGTACTTC
TRBV6-6	TRBJ2-2	-	TRBD1	CATSTGRAGELFF	TGTGCCACCTCGACAGGGCGAGCCGGGGAGCTGTTTTTT
TRBV4-1	TRBJ2-3	-	-	CASSQEGGTGTDTQYF	TGCGCCAGCAGCCAAGAGGGGGGAACGGGCACAGATACGCAGTATTTT
TRBV5-1	TRBJ1-1	-	TRBD1	CASSHRTGGGFRGNTEAFF	TGCGCCAGCAGCCATCGGACAGGGGGCGGGTTTCGGGGTAACACTGAAGCTTTCTTT
TRBV4-3	TRBJ1-6	-	-	CASSPGFRIGSPLHF	TGCGCCAGCAGCCCGGGGTTCAGGATTGGTTCACCCCTCCACTTT
TRBV29-1	TRBJ2-7	-	TRBD2	CSVDSSGSYEQYF	TGCAGCGTTGACTCTAGCGGGAGTTACGAGCAGTACTTC
TRBV9	TRBJ2-1	-	TRBD1	CASGQGTTDLYNEQFF	TGTGCCAGCGGACAGGGTACTACCGACTTATACAATGAGCAGTTCTTC
TRBV4-2	TRBJ2-1	-	-	CASEGVAGPEEQFF	TGTGCCAGCGAGGGGGTGGCGGGGCCAGAAGAGCAGTTCTTC
TRBV28	TRBJ2-1	-	TRBD1	CASSDRDRGGNEQFF	TGTGCCAGCAGTGATCGGGACAGGGGTGGCAATGAGCAGTTCTTC
TRBV5-1	TRBJ1-3	few	-	CASSPDVNSGNTIYF	TGCGCCAGCAGCCCGGACGTAAACTCTGGAAACACCATATATTTT
TRBV21-1	TRBJ2-2	-	-	CASSPPTGCKTGELFF	TGTGCCAGCAGCCCCCCGACAGGGTGTAAGACCGGGGAGCTGTTTTTT
TRBV6-1	TRBJ1-4	few	-	CASRRGAGEEKLFF	TGTGCCAGCAGGAGGGGGGCCGGTGAGGAAAAACTGTTTTTT
TRBV19	TRBJ1-5	-	-	CASSPRGGINQPQHF	TGTGCCAGTAGCCCCCGGGGAGGTATAAATCAGCCCCAGCATTTT
TRBV18	TRBJ2-4	-	-	CASSPPGSGDIQYF	TGTGCCAGCTCACCACCGGGCAGCGGAGACATTCAGTACTTC
TRBV4-1	TRBJ2-2	-	-	CASSLSGTGELFF	TGCGCCAGCAGCCTGAGCGGGACCGGGGAGCTGTTTTTT
TRBV18	TRBJ2-5	-	-	CASSPRRQETQYF	TGTGCCAGCTCACCACGGAGACAAGAGACCCAGTACTTC
TRBV5-4	TRBJ1-6	few	-	CASSLNSAGNSPLHF	TGCGCCAGCAGCCTAAATTCCGCAGGGAATTCACCCCTCCACTTT
TRBV6-1	TRBJ1-5	-	-	CASSDHFGNQPQHF	TGTGCCAGCAGTGACCATTTTGGGAATCAGCCCCAGCATTTT
TRBV7-3	TRBJ2-3	-	TRBD2	CASRGLAGDTQYF	TGTGCCAGCAGAGGACTAGCGGGGGATACGCAGTATTTT
TRBV29-1	TRBJ2-1	-	TRBD1	CSVLGQPYNEQFF	TGCAGCGTTTTGGGACAGCCATACAATGAGCAGTTCTTC
TRBV7-2	TRBJ2-1	once	-	CASSLGRGLSYNEQFF	TGTGCCAGCAGCTTAGGGAGGGGTCTCTCCTACAATGAGCAGTTCTTC
TRBV12-1	TRBJ2-7	-	-	CASSVGQGDTSGSNYEQYF	TGTGCCAGCAGCGTTGGACAGGGCGACACTAGCGGGAGTAACTACGAGCAGTACTTC
TRBV6-6	TRBJ2-5	-	TRBD2	CASSYGGGQETQYF	TGTGCCAGCAGTTATGGGGGGGGGCAAGAGACCCAGTACTTC
TRBV10-3	TRBJ1-5	-	-	CAISESHGKNSNQPQHF	TGTGCCATCAGTGAGTCGCACGGGAAAAATAGCAATCAGCCCCAGCATTTT